This T cell receptor beta chain was captured in a study of T cells in Graves' hyperthyroidism and ophthalmopathy. Overall study findings and caveats: Ophthalmopathy was identified by the model a median about 6 months ahead of onset. In the blood, most expanded thyroid clonotypes above 0.001 appeared as well.

RNA transcripts provided the source from which TCR beta CDR3 regions were amplified. First-round RT-PCR targeting the TCR CDR3 was performed with the HTBI primer set. MiXCR was run by TCRdb on the multiplex PCR reads, yielding one entry per CDR3 protein. Altogether more than 500,000 distinct CDR3 sequences are present, 12% to 15% being singletons, with the ten largest covering roughly 14%. It was considered stable Graves' hyperthyroidism when ophthalmopathy did not progress within 18 months. Based on clinical symptoms, serum thyroxine and TRAb, thyroid ultrasound and orbital computed tomography, diagnoses were reached. The CDR3 extends over 14 amino acids. CDR1 MNHNS and CDR2 SASEGT come from the germline V gene. There are many counts of this clonotype. The antigen is unknown. A junction end diverges from the germline sequence, so it may reflect a read error.

This receptor was taken from a woman aged 40 to 50 with Graves' hyperthyroidism. The gene calls are TRBV6-1 and TRBJ2-3; D ambiguous. Sequencing used blood. This CDR3 is CASSANPSIDTQYF. The DNA for the CDR3 is TGTGCCAGCAGTGCTAACCCCAGCATAGATACGCAGTATTTT.